Below, 3 T cell receptor beta chains from the same sample are listed, as sequenced in a study of vaccination effects on CD4 cells after COVID-19. These receptors are not linked to any known antigen. Clones were sequenced by immunoSEQ multiplex PCR, and TCRdb holds only the in-frame ones, with some missing. The sample lists 45,000 to 55,000 clones; under 80% were seen once. Investigators separated out CD4+ T cells once more than nine days of culture had passed. Of the BNT162b2 and mRNA-1273 vaccines, participants received two doses of one or the other. The material sequenced was CD4+ T cells from PBMCs cultured without peptide, taken after COVID-19 vaccination. The receptor set was obtained from a human donor who received a COVID-19 vaccine.

The CDR3 nucleotides are TGCGCCAGCAGCCGGCCTACCGAGAGATACAATGAGCAGTTCTTC. This sequence encodes CASSRPTERYNEQFF. This chain links TRBV5-1 with TRBJ2-1; D remains ambiguous. V gave up 4 bases and J gave up 4 bases, with 15 bases separating them. The V gene's germline CDR1 is SGHRS and CDR2 YFSETQ. CDR3 length: 15 amino acids.

The chain employs TRBV5-1 and TRBJ2-7, with TRBD1 as a possible D gene (7 bases). The CDR3 spans 15 residues. V gave up 0 bases and J gave up 7 bases, with 17 bases separating them. Germline loops: CDR1 SGHRS, CDR2 YFSETQ. CDR3 in DNA: TGCGCCAGCAGCTTGGGGAACAGGGGCGCGGGGGAGCAGTACTTC. Its translation is CASSLGNRGAGEQYF.

The chain combines TRBV5-4 with TRBJ2-2; D might be TRBD1 or TRBD2, each matching 6 bases. This CDR3 is built from 15 residues. V dropped 4 bases and J dropped 5 bases, with 15 bases sitting between them. The germline gives CDR1 SGHNT, CDR2 YYREEE (reference sequence). CDR3 sequence: CASSPRSGATGELFF. The CDR3 bases are TGTGCCAGCAGCCCGAGGTCGGGGGCGACCGGGGAGCTGTTTTTT.